These 30 T cell receptor beta chains came from one sample sequenced in a study of cytomegalovirus exposure and HLA in healthy donors (dated by TCRdb to about 2017). The library was obtained by the immunoSEQ multiplex PCR assay. A mixture of 60 forward primers for TCR Vbeta segments and 13 reverse primers for TCR Jbeta segments was used in the multiplex PCR. The table was pulled from immuneACCESS by TCRdb, which kept in-frame rearrangements only. Such tables lose some clones; where checked, under half of the loss comes from unresolved V genes, and the rest has no known cause. The sample yields more than 85,000 clones; more than 65% were counted once. The ten largest clonotypes hold around 5% of the sample. Sequenced: PBMCs. The receptors here all came from a woman under 30 in good health and CMV-seropositive.

The sample holds a few counts of this clone. This sequence joins TRBV28 and TRBJ2-7; 10 nucleotides match TRBD1. Germline V CDR1 and CDR2: MDHEN, SYDVKM. The CDR3 extends over 13 amino acids. The ends lost 6 bases at V and 4 bases at J; junction bases unmatched: 3. CDR3 loop: CASRTGGGYEQYF. CDR3 in DNA: TGTGCCAGCAGGACAGGGGGCGGGTACGAGCAGTACTTC.

The rearrangement links TRBV5-4 to TRBJ1-4, with D perhaps TRBD1 (6 bases). V lost 4 bases and J 6 bases, leaving 16 bases between the germline ends. The CDR3 loop spans 15 amino acids. The germline gives CDR1 SGHNT, CDR2 YYREEE (reference sequence). The CDR3 region is CASSNRDTGYEKLFF. Written as DNA, the CDR3 is TGTGCCAGCAGCAACCGGGACACCGGCTATGAAAAACTGTTTTTT.

The genes are TRBV6-5 and TRBJ2-7; 8 bases fit TRBD1. The length of the CDR3 is 15 residues. The trim removed 6 bases at V and 2 bases at J, leaving 9 bases unmatched. CDR1 is MNHEY, CDR2 SVGAGI, per germline. CDR3 loop: CASRSPTGAPYEQYF. The CDR3, as DNA: TGTGCCAGCAGGTCCCCGACAGGGGCCCCCTACGAGCAGTACTTC.

Only one count was recorded for this clone. The gene calls are TRBV30 and TRBJ2-1; possible D gene TRBD2, 7 bases. Trimming cost V 5 bases and J 8 bases, with 19 bases left between them. Germline lookup yields CDR1 GTSNPN and CDR2 SVGIG (reference sequence). There are 14 residues in the CDR3. CDR3 sequence (DNA): TGTGCCTGGGCCCGTGGGGGGGGCATCGATGAGCAGTTCTTC. Its translation is CAWARGGGIDEQFF. The full variable domain, its missing parts supplied by reference TRBV30 and TRBJ2-1, is SQTIHQWPATLVQPVGSPLSLECTVEGTSNPNLYWYRQAAGRGLQLLFYSVGIGQISSEVPQNLSASRPQDRQFILSSKKLLLSDSGFYLCAWARGGGIDEQFFGPGTRLTVL.

The rearrangement uses TRBV7-9 and TRBJ1-1; D remains unclear. The CDR3 spans 11 residues. The germline V gene encodes CDR1 SEHNR and CDR2 FQNEAQ (reference sequence). The ends were cut back, 10 bases at V and 4 bases at J, with 10 bases in the middle. As DNA, the CDR3 is TGTGCCAACCACCGGGGCACTGAAGCTTTCTTT. Protein: CANHRGTEAFF.

V gene TRBV6-1 combines with J gene TRBJ1-2, with D perhaps matching TRBD1 (5 bases). Per the germline V gene, CDR1 is MNHNS and CDR2 is SASEGT. The CDR3 runs to 13 residues. The V end lost 5 bases, the J end lost 7 bases, and 14 bases lay between the germline ends. The CDR3 nucleotides are TGTGCCAGCAGTCTCCAGGGTCTACGTGGCTACACCTTC. This sequence encodes CASSLQGLRGYTF.

There are a few counts of this clone. The chain couples TRBV5-8 to TRBJ2-1; 8 bases align to TRBD2. The V segment lost 9 bases and the J segment 5 bases; nucleotides outside the gene matches: 7. This CDR3 spans 13 amino acids. Germline CDR1 and CDR2: SGHTS and YDEGEE. CDR3 protein: CAIRREGNNEQFF. In nucleotides, the CDR3 is TGTGCCATTCGACGGGAGGGTAACAATGAGCAGTTCTTC. Together with reference TRBV5-8 and TRBJ2-1, the CDR3 gives the full variable domain: EAGVTQSPTHLIKTRGQQATLRCSPISGHTSVYWYQQALGLGLQFLLWYDEGEERNRGNFPPRFSGRQFPNYSSELNVNALELEDSALYLCAIRREGNNEQFFGPGTRLTVL.

In this sample, this clone turned up a few times. The chain carries TRBV7-8 and TRBJ1-5; perhaps TRBD1 as D (5 bases). The V end was cut by 5 bases, the J end by 5 bases, with 13 bases between. The CDR3 contains 14 residues. CDR1 and CDR2 from the germline V gene are SGHVS and FQNEAQ. CDR3: CASSPDGGYQPQHF. The CDR3 bases are TGTGCCAGCAGCCCGGACGGGGGGTATCAGCCCCAGCATTTT.

This clone occurred a few times. This rearrangement joins TRBV7-2 to TRBJ2-7; 8 nucleotides match TRBD1. The CDR3 is 14 residues long. V shed 4 bases, J shed 5 bases, and the junction held 7 bases outside the gene matches. Germline V CDR1 and CDR2: SGHTA, FQGNSA. The CDR3 DNA is TGTGCCAGCAGCTACCGGACAGGGTCGAACGAGCAGTACTTC. Translation: CASSYRTGSNEQYF.

The genes are TRBV19 and TRBJ2-5, with 12 bases matching TRBD2. CDR3 size: 16 residues. V lost 3 bases, J lost 5 bases, and 7 bases stayed unmatched. CDR1 and CDR2 from the germline V gene are LNHDA and SQIVND (reference sequence). CDR3 protein: CASSIPWTSGKETQYF. The CDR3 DNA is TGTGCCAGTAGTATCCCCTGGACTAGCGGGAAGGAGACCCAGTACTTC. Full variable domain (missing parts from reference TRBV19 and TRBJ2-5): DGGITQSPKYLFRKEGQNVTLSCEQNLNHDAMYWYRQDPGQGLRLIYYSQIVNDFQKGDIAEGYSVSREKKESFPLTVTSAQKNPTAFYLCASSIPWTSGKETQYFGPGTRLLVL.

This clone appeared a single time. Here the CDR3 DNA reads TGTGCCAGCAGCCCCCCCCGCTACGAGCAGTACTTC. Its protein is CASSPPRYEQYF. J is TRBJ2-7 and V is TRBV7-8; D is unclear. Per germline, CDR1 SGHVS and CDR2 FQNEAQ. V was cut by 5 bases and J by 3 bases, with 8 bases left in between. The CDR3 loop spans 12 amino acids.

The sample holds a few counts of this clone. V usage is TRBV19 and J usage is TRBJ2-7; tentative D call: TRBD1 (6 bases). This CDR3 spans 15 amino acids. Trimming removed 6 bases from V and 3 bases from J, with 18 bases in between. The germline V gene has CDR1 LNHDA and CDR2 SQIVND (reference sequence). CDR3 loop: CASSRGGATGYEQYF. CDR3 coding DNA: TGTGCCAGTAGCCGAGGGGGAGCAACGGGCTACGAGCAGTACTTC.

The V call is TRBV29-1, the J call TRBJ1-1, with 9 bases matching TRBD1. The CDR3 sequence is 14 residues long. V was clipped by 6 bases and J by 1 base; unmatched bases: 6. Per the germline V gene, CDR1 is SQVTM and CDR2 is ANQGSEA. CDR3 coding DNA: TGCAGCGTAGAGGACAGGGGACGGAACACTGAAGCTTTCTTT. Its protein is CSVEDRGRNTEAFF.

The V call is TRBV13, the J call TRBJ2-3; tentative D call: TRBD2 (6 bases). The CDR3 covers 18 residues. V was pared by 2 bases and J by 0 bases, with 18 bases between. Looked up from germline, CDR1 is PRHDT and CDR2 is FYEKMQ (reference sequence). This chain's CDR3 is CASSLWLAAAYSTDTQYF. The CDR3 coding sequence is TGTGCCAGCAGCTTATGGTTAGCGGCCGCCTATAGCACAGATACGCAGTATTTT.

This clone has only a few counts. The V call is TRBV19, the J call TRBJ2-3; no clear D gene. V lost 5 bases and J lost 6, with 9 bases in between. In germline, CDR1 is LNHDA, CDR2 SQIVND (reference sequence). The CDR3 has 12 amino acids. The CDR3 DNA follows: TGTGCCAGTAGTCCTCTCCCGGATACGCAGTATTTT. Protein sequence: CASSPLPDTQYF.

J is TRBJ1-5 and V is TRBV27, with TRBD1 matching over 9 bases. Germline V gene lookup returns CDR1 MNHEY and CDR2 SMNVEV (reference sequence). Trimming removed 0 bases from V and 7 bases from J; junction bases left unmatched: 7. The CDR3 contains 16 residues. DNA of the CDR3: TGTGCCAGCAGTTTATCGGGACAGGGATTATACCAGCCCCAGCATTTT. Translation: CASSLSGQGLYQPQHF.

This clone turned up a few times. The gene calls are TRBV11-2 and TRBJ2-3, with TRBD2 matching over 11 bases. Germline CDR1 SGHAT, CDR2 FQNNGV. The CDR3 is 18 residues long. Trimming cost V 4 bases and J 0 bases; bases outside gene matches: 9. CDR3 region: CASSSLAGGLISTDTQYF. The DNA of the CDR3 is TGTGCCAGCAGCTCCCTAGCGGGAGGCCTTATCAGCACAGATACGCAGTATTTT.

The genes are TRBV27 and TRBJ2-7; a possible D gene is TRBD2 (6 bases). This CDR3 spans 14 amino acids. CDR1 is MNHEY, CDR2 SMNVEV, per germline (reference sequence). The V end lost 3 bases, the J end lost 2 bases, and 11 bases lay between the germline ends. CDR3 bases: TGTGCCAGCAGTTTGGGAGGACCGCCCTACGAGCAGTACTTC. Protein sequence: CASSLGGPPYEQYF.

CDR3 sequence reads: CASSFRLAENTDTQYF. DNA of the CDR3: TGTGCCAGCAGCTTCCGACTAGCGGAGAACACAGATACGCAGTATTTT. The rearrangement joins TRBV5-4 to TRBJ2-3; 9 nucleotides line up with TRBD2. CDR1 and CDR2 from the germline V gene are SGHNT and YYREEE (reference sequence). With V trimmed by 2 bases and J by 2 bases, 6 bases remained unmatched. This CDR3 comprises 16 residues.

This rearrangement joins TRBV7-2 to TRBJ2-7; tentative D call: TRBD1 (6 bases). Germline V gene data show CDR1 as SGHTA and CDR2 as FQGNSA. The V end was cut by 1 base, the J end by 0 bases, with 13 bases between. CDR3 length: 16 residues. The CDR3 sequence: CASSLVSGTNSYEQYF. CDR3 sequence (DNA): TGTGCCAGCAGCTTAGTATCCGGGACAAACTCCTACGAGCAGTACTTC. Together with reference TRBV7-2 and TRBJ2-7, the CDR3 gives the full variable domain: GAGVSQSPSNKVTEKGKDVELRCDPISGHTALYWYRQSLGQGLEFLIYFQGNSAPDKSGLPSDRFSAERTGGSVSTLTIQRTQQEDSAVYLCASSLVSGTNSYEQYFGPGTRLTVT.

V usage is TRBV7-6 and J usage is TRBJ1-1; the D gene is possibly TRBD1 (6 bases). Germline assignment: CDR1 SGHVS and CDR2 FNYEAQ. V lost 10 bases to trimming and J lost 0 bases, with 9 bases between them. The CDR3 spans 12 residues. CDR3 loop: CATRTVNTEAFF. The CDR3 nucleotides are TGTGCCACCCGGACAGTGAACACTGAAGCTTTCTTT.

Only a few counts were recorded for this clone. CDR3 residues: CAWRGDTEAFF. Here the CDR3 DNA reads TGTGCCTGGAGGGGAGACACTGAAGCTTTCTTT. J is TRBJ1-1 and V is TRBV30; D is undetermined. The germline CDR1 and CDR2 sequences are GTSNPN and SVGIG (reference sequence). This CDR3 has 11 amino acids. The V end lost 3 bases, the J end lost 3 bases, and 5 bases lay between the germline ends.

A few counts support this clone. CDR3 DNA sequence: TGTGCCAGCAGCACGGGGACAGGGCGGGGAACTAATGAAAAACTGTTTTTT. Amino acid sequence: CASSTGTGRGTNEKLFF. The chain joins TRBV7-9 to TRBJ1-4, with 9 bases identical to TRBD1. CDR3 size: 17 residues. V shed 5 bases, J shed 1 base, and the junction held 8 bases outside the gene matches. Germline assignment: CDR1 SEHNR and CDR2 FQNEAQ (reference sequence).

The CDR3 region has the DNA TGTGCCAGCAGTTACTCGAAGGTCGGGGTCGAGCAGTACTTC. Protein: CASSYSKVGVEQYF. V and J are TRBV6-5 and TRBJ2-7; D possibly corresponds to TRBD2 (5 bases). The CDR3 totals 14 residues. CDR1 and CDR2 (germline): MNHEY, SVGAGI. The V gene lost 0 bases and the J gene lost 6 bases, with 12 bases spanning the gap.

This clone was seen more than once but under ten times. The gene calls are TRBV10-3 and TRBJ1-2, with 7 bases identical to TRBD1. Germline CDR1 ENHRY, CDR2 SYGVKD. The CDR3 consists of 12 residues. V shed 6 bases, J shed 7 bases, and the junction held 5 bases outside the gene matches. CDR3 DNA sequence: TGTGCCATCAGGTCACAGGGGACTGGCTACACCTTC. Protein sequence: CAIRSQGTGYTF.

The V and J genes are TRBV18 and TRBJ2-3, with 11 positions matching TRBD1. Trimming cost V 3 bases and J 5 bases; bases outside gene matches: 4. The CDR3 is 15 residues long. Germline CDR1 is KGHSH and CDR2 is LQKENI. CDR3 bases: TGTGCCAGCTCACCGGGACAGGGGGATTTAGATACGCAGTATTTT. Protein sequence: CASSPGQGDLDTQYF.

J is TRBJ1-1 and V is TRBV6-5; D is ambiguous. This CDR3 has 13 residues. The germline V and J ends were trimmed by 6 bases and 7 bases, with 15 bases remaining between them. The V gene's germline CDR1 is MNHEY and CDR2 SVGAGI. CDR3 sequence reads: CASRNQETIEAFF. In nucleotides, the CDR3 is TGTGCCAGCAGGAACCAAGAAACAATTGAAGCTTTCTTT.

Details on this clone: One junction end disagrees with the germline gene, perhaps due to a read error. The chain joins TRBV25-1 to TRBJ2-2; maybe TRBD2 (5 bases). The CDR3 covers 16 residues. Per the germline V gene, CDR1 is MGHDK and CDR2 is SYGVNS. CDR3 nucleotides: TGTGCCAGCAGTGGGGCCTGGTGGAGGAATCACCGGGGAGCTGTTTTT. Translating it yields CASSGAWWRNHRGAVF.

The chain joins TRBV6-5 to TRBJ1-2; no clear D. The CDR3 runs 14 residues. V shed 5 bases and J shed 4 bases, with 14 bases lying between them. Germline loops: CDR1 MNHEY, CDR2 SVGAGI. The CDR3 loop reads CASSPAGLGYGYTF. CDR3 DNA sequence: TGTGCCAGCAGTCCCGCGGGTTTGGGCTATGGCTACACCTTC.

The chain employs TRBV15 and TRBJ1-5; the D is unclear. From germline, CDR1 is LNHNV and CDR2 YYDKDF (reference sequence). The CDR3 covers 15 residues. Trimming pared 5 bases from V and 0 bases from J, leaving 11 bases between. CDR3 sequence (DNA): TGTGCCACCAGCCCCGCCGGGTATAGCAATCAGCCCCAGCATTTT. It specifies CATSPAGYSNQPQHF.